The TCR beta chain under discussion was sequenced for a study of T cell changes during pregnancy in multiple sclerosis. The CDR3 extends over 15 amino acids. Germline V gives CDR1 MNHEY, CDR2 SMNVEV (reference sequence). V lost 5 bases, J lost 7 bases, and 9 bases stayed unmatched. This clone occurred many times. Produced via immunoSEQ multiplex PCR; TCRdb's table is partial and in-frame only. The sample carries roughly 76,000 clones, 80% to 95% recorded once. The chain recombines TRBV27 with TRBJ1-4; TRBD1 matches 8 bases. This TCR was recovered from a female donor with multiple sclerosis, enrolled in a pregnancy study. Sequences were derived from CD4+ T cells from peripheral blood mononuclear cells, sampled after pregnancy. The CDR3 loop is CASSPPGQEIEKLFF. The CDR3, as DNA: TGTGCCAGCAGTCCCCCGGGACAGGAGATTGAAAAACTGTTTTTT.